This TCR beta chain was retrieved from a study of molecular identifiers for immune sequencing clone quantification. In the study overall: Replicates involved a five-way split of RNA from approximately 20,000 or 100,000 naive CD8 cells, with sequencing of four.

V was pared by 2 bases and J by 5 bases, with 5 bases of the junction left unmatched. The CDR3 is 15 residues long. Germline lookup yields CDR1 MNHEY and CDR2 SVGEGT. TCRdb recomputed calls from the PCR reads with MiXCR, one row per CDR3 protein. The sample has roughly 300,000 distinct CDR3 sequences, about 22% seen once. Naive CD8 library inputs spanned 20,000 to 1,000,000 sorted cells and 10%, 30% or 50% RNA. Naive CD8 T cells underwent sorting with the CD8+CD4-CCR7+CD45RA+ definition. The chain couples TRBV6-2 or TRBV6-3 to TRBJ2-7, with 11 bases matching TRBD2. Material for sequencing was naive CD8+ T cells from blood, with Jurkat cell RNA spiked in. Specified subset: FACS-sorted CD8+CD4-CCR7+CD45RA+ naive T cells. The receptor's source is a human donor in good health. Some libraries in this study had Jurkat cell RNA spiked in. CDR3 protein: CASSYASGRNDEQYF. The CDR3 bases are TGTGCCAGCAGTTACGCTAGCGGGAGGAACGACGAGCAGTACTTC.